The rows below give T cell receptor beta chains drawn from one sample of a study of T cells after yellow fever vaccination. Using its own MiXCR run on the 5' RACE reads, TCRdb lists one record per CDR3 protein. Of a few hundred thousand distinct CDR3 sequences listed, less than 4.5% are singletons. The sequenced sample was PBMCs, obtained on the day of the yellow fever booster vaccination. Receptors were obtained from a man aged 18 to 30 who received the YFV17D yellow fever vaccine. The CDR3 runs from the conserved cysteine through the conserved F or W. Each record gives: V gene, D gene, clone size, J gene, CDR3 protein, CDR3 DNA. The D gene is left open where the match is weak. Clone size is stated in some rows and not others, as once, few, many or a class when expanded.

V: TRBV19
D: TRBD1
size: few
J: TRBJ1-5
CDR3: CASAQGARGQPQHF
DNA: TGTGCCAGTGCACAGGGGGCGCGGGGACAGCCCCAGCATTTT

V: TRBV7-9
D: -
size: few
J: TRBJ2-1
CDR3: CASSDGPYNEQFF
DNA: TGTGCCAGCAGCGACGGGCCTTACAATGAGCAGTTCTTC

V: TRBV5-1
D: -
size: many
J: TRBJ2-5
CDR3: CASSEQETQYF
DNA: TGCGCCAGCAGCGAGCAAGAGACCCAGTACTTC

V: TRBV9
D: TRBD1
size: many
J: TRBJ2-3
CDR3: CASSEDRVVDTQYF
DNA: TGTGCCAGCAGCGAGGACAGGGTGGTAGATACGCAGTATTTT

V: TRBV12-3/TRBV12-4
D: TRBD2
size: many
J: TRBJ2-3
CDR3: CASSTGTSGGYTDTQYF
DNA: TGTGCCAGCAGCACCGGGACTAGCGGGGGGTACACAGATACGCAGTATTTT

V: TRBV10-3
D: -
size: -
J: TRBJ1-5
CDR3: CAISESQDQPQHF
DNA: TGTGCCATCAGTGAGTCCCAGGATCAGCCCCAGCATTTT

V: TRBV12-3/TRBV12-4
D: -
size: few
J: TRBJ1-1
CDR3: CASSLGGQAREAFF
DNA: TGTGCCAGCAGCCTCGGGGGGCAGGCTCGTGAAGCTTTCTTT

V: TRBV7-2
D: TRBD2
size: few
J: TRBJ2-3
CDR3: CASSLAGGGGALDTQYF
DNA: TGTGCCAGCAGCTTAGCGGGTGGCGGGGGGGCCCTGGATACGCAGTATTTT

V: TRBV20-1
D: TRBD2
size: many
J: TRBJ2-1
CDR3: CSARDPLAGPGHEQFF
DNA: TGCAGTGCTAGAGACCCACTAGCGGGCCCTGGGCATGAGCAGTTCTTC

V: TRBV6-5
D: TRBD2
size: many
J: TRBJ2-3
CDR3: CASSYSGTSGDTQYF
DNA: TGTGCCAGCAGTTACTCTGGGACTAGCGGAGATACGCAGTATTTT

V: TRBV7-9
D: -
size: many
J: TRBJ2-5
CDR3: CASSLVLWAGEETQYF
DNA: TGTGCCAGCAGCTTAGTACTCTGGGCAGGGGAAGAGACCCAGTACTTC

V: TRBV7-7
D: TRBD1
size: -
J: TRBJ2-5
CDR3: CASSLGQGAHGETQYF
DNA: TGTGCTAGCAGCCTCGGACAGGGGGCTCATGGGGAGACCCAGTACTTC

V: TRBV10-2
D: -
size: many
J: TRBJ1-1
CDR3: CASSDYLGKNTEAFF
DNA: TGCGCCAGCAGTGATTATTTGGGCAAAAACACTGAAGCTTTCTTT

V: TRBV7-6
D: -
size: many
J: TRBJ2-1
CDR3: CASSPTMDRSEQFF
DNA: TGTGCCAGCAGTCCAACGATGGATCGGAGTGAGCAGTTCTTC

V: TRBV15
D: -
size: few
J: TRBJ1-2
CDR3: CATAGQGTYGYTF
DNA: TGTGCCACCGCGGGGCAGGGCACCTATGGCTACACCTTC

V: TRBV4-3
D: TRBD2
size: few
J: TRBJ2-5
CDR3: CASSQGGGGKTQYF
DNA: TGCGCCAGCAGCCAAGGGGGCGGGGGAAAGACCCAGTACTTC

V: TRBV11-2
D: TRBD2
size: few
J: TRBJ2-5
CDR3: CASSLDLRGGRRQETQYF
DNA: TGTGCCAGCAGCTTAGATCTCCGGGGGGGCCGGAGACAAGAGACCCAGTACTTC

V: TRBV5-6
D: -
size: many
J: TRBJ1-1
CDR3: CASSLRGPATEAFF
DNA: TGTGCCAGCAGCTTGCGAGGGCCTGCCACTGAAGCTTTCTTT

V: TRBV12-3/TRBV12-4
D: -
size: many
J: TRBJ2-5
CDR3: CASSLGHAETQYF
DNA: TGTGCCAGCAGTTTAGGGCATGCAGAGACCCAGTACTTC

V: TRBV4-1
D: -
size: -
J: TRBJ2-6
CDR3: CASSQWRGAISGANVLTF
DNA: TGCGCCAGCAGCCAATGGCGTGGGGCGATCTCTGGGGCCAACGTCCTGACTTTC

V: TRBV19
D: -
size: few
J: TRBJ1-1
CDR3: CASSPGTYGTEAFF
DNA: TGTGCCAGTAGTCCCGGGACTTATGGGACTGAAGCTTTCTTT